The clone carrying this TCR beta chain was detected only a few times. Antigen specificity is unknown. This sample was taken from a study of early T cells in non-severe SARS-CoV-2 infection. Study-level background: Investigators sequenced bulk RNA drawn from unsorted whole blood, and chains remained unpaired.

Germline-derived CDR1 and CDR2 are MDHEN and SYDVKM. Trimming cost V 7 bases and J 1 base, with 16 bases left between them. There are 15 residues in the CDR3. Individually, cDNA molecules had unique molecular identifiers attached to them. Via MiXCR, TCRdb re-called the 5' RACE reads, giving one row per CDR3 protein. The repertoire holds fewer than 100,000 distinct CDR3 sequences, with about 13% as singletons. Overall study results and limits: Comparison of clonotypes with VDJdb favored anti-spike CD8 responses while missing private and CD4 specificities.

Sequencing used whole blood. V is TRBV28 and J is TRBJ1-1; D is possibly TRBD1 (5 bases). This clonotype was obtained from an adult who was a healthcare worker with PCR-confirmed SARS-CoV-2 infection or an uninfected control (not recorded which). This CDR3 reads CASTRIGAPNTEAFF. CDR3 sequence (DNA): TGTGCCAGCACCCGAATCGGGGCCCCGAACACTGAAGCTTTCTTT.